This T cell receptor (beta chain) was recovered during a study of T cell repertoires in cytomegalovirus infection. Turning to the study itself: Epitope selection comprised recently identified HLA-C-restricted CMV epitopes and well-studied HLA-B-restricted CMV epitopes. Based on public TCR beta signatures, there were indications of CMV infection and of a matching HLA type. Study-wide results and limits: Dominating the ex vivo response were HLA-C-restricted CMV-specific TCR beta clonotypes.

MiXCR, applied by TCRdb to the reads, yields one record per CDR3 protein. This table holds around 50,000 distinct CDR3 sequences, roughly 20% found once. The V gene's germline CDR1 is SGHTA and CDR2 FQGNSA. CDR3 size: 15 residues. After removal of 5 bases from V and 6 bases from J, the junction contained 7 bases not matched to a gene. About this clonotype itself: The antigen remains undetermined.

Here the sequenced sample was CD8+ T cells from cultured PBMCs, taken from culture after CMV antigen stimulation. This TCR derives from a human donor in good health (CMV status not recorded). Some clones in this sample may be carry-over from other donors' samples. V is TRBV7-2 and J is TRBJ1-6; 7 nucleotides align to TRBD1. The CDR3 loop is CASSGSGQINSPLHF. CDR3 in DNA: TGTGCCAGCAGCGGATCGGGACAGATTAATTCACCCCTCCACTTT. The entire variable domain, with the rest obtained from reference TRBV7-2 and TRBJ1-6, is as follows: GAGVSQSPSNKVTEKGKDVELRCDPISGHTALYWYRQSLGQGLEFLIYFQGNSAPDKSGLPSDRFSAERTGGSVSTLTIQRTQQEDSAVYLCASSGSGQINSPLHFGNGTRLTVT.